Listed below are T cell receptor beta chains from one sample, sequenced in a study of Graves' ophthalmopathy and Graves' hyperthyroidism. One entry per CDR3 protein results from TCRdb running MiXCR on the multiplex PCR reads. The sample carries 350,000 to 450,000 distinct CDR3 sequences, roughly 20% recorded once. The material sequenced was peripheral blood. The receptor source for this set is a woman under 30 with stable Graves' hyperthyroidism. The CDR3 runs from the conserved cysteine through the conserved F or W. Fields, in order: J gene, V gene, clone size, D gene, CDR3 DNA, CDR3 protein. The D gene is left open where the match is weak. Clone size appears in some rows only: once, few, many, or a class for an expanded clone.

TRBJ1-2 | TRBV12-3/TRBV12-4 | few | TRBD1 | TGTGCCAGCAGTAAGGACAGGGGTGGCTACACCTTC | CASSKDRGGYTF
TRBJ2-5 | TRBV5-4 | . | TRBD2 | TGTGCCAGCAGCAAACATATAGCGGGGAGGGGAGAGAGCCAGTACTTC | CASSKHIAGRGESQYF
TRBJ1-3 | TRBV5-1 | many | . | TGCGCCAGCAGCTTGGTGGGGGGCAGCTCTGGAAACACCATATATTTT | CASSLVGGSSGNTIYF
TRBJ2-5 | TRBV6-2/TRBV6-3 | once | . | TGTGCCAGCAGTTACGCTACGAAGCAGGGGCCAGGAGATAACCAAGAGACCCAGTACTTC | CASSYATKQGPGDNQETQYF
TRBJ1-1 | TRBV5-1 | . | TRBD1 | TGCGCCAGCAAACAAACCGGGACAGCGAACACTGAAGCTTTCTTT | CASKQTGTANTEAFF
TRBJ2-7 | TRBV6-1 | many | . | TGTGCCAGCAATATCATAGGGGCGGGGGAGCAGTACTTC | CASNIIGAGEQYF
TRBJ2-7 | TRBV12-3/TRBV12-4 | . | TRBD1 | TGTGCCAGCAGTTTCGGGGGGGACAGGGGCCACGAGCAGTACTTC | CASSFGGDRGHEQYF
TRBJ2-5 | TRBV7-8 | many | TRBD2 | TGTGCCAGCAGCTCTAGCGGGAGGGCCAGGGAGACCCAGTACTTC | CASSSSGRARETQYF
TRBJ2-2 | TRBV2 | many | . | TGTGCCAGCACCCAATCCCGGAGTTTCACCGGGGAGCTGTTTTTT | CASTQSRSFTGELFF
TRBJ1-1 | TRBV20-1 | many | . | TGCAGTGCTATCACGACAGGTATTGGCGAAGCTTTCTTT | CSAITTGIGEAFF
TRBJ2-7 | TRBV20-1 | many | TRBD2 | TGCAGTGCACCCACCGGGACTACCTACGAGCAGTACTTC | CSAPTGTTYEQYF
TRBJ2-2 | TRBV6-2/TRBV6-3 | many | TRBD2 | TGTGCCAGCAGTTACGCAGGACTAGCGGGAGATCCCGGGGAGCTGTTTTTT | CASSYAGLAGDPGELFF